The 20 T cell receptor beta chains presented below share a single source sample, sequenced in a study of graft-versus-host responses after intestinal transplantation. Assay: immunoSEQ multiplex PCR; the TCRdb copy retains only in-frame clones and omits some. The table records about 64,000 clones, 90% to 95% of them present only once. Their recognized antigens are unknown. The material sequenced was unstimulated CD8+ T cells sorted from spleen or lymph node cells, taken before transplant. Source of these receptors: a human donor who was the organ donor for an intestinal transplant.

The J gene is TRBJ1-4, the V gene TRBV19, with D possibly being TRBD1 (5 bases). The CDR3 consists of 16 residues. CDR1 is LNHDA and CDR2 is SQIVND in the germline V gene (reference sequence). V was shortened by 3 bases and J by 6 bases, with 17 bases between the two germline ends. CDR3 DNA: TGTGCCAGTAGTATGGGACTAGGGGAAGACGATGAAAAACTGTTTTTT. Translating gives CASSMGLGEDDEKLFF.

The rearrangement joins TRBV19 to TRBJ1-4, with a weak D call TRBD1 (5 bases). V dropped 5 bases and J dropped 8 bases, with 18 bases sitting between them. Germline assignment: CDR1 LNHDA and CDR2 SQIVND (reference sequence). This CDR3 contains 15 residues. The CDR3 nucleotides are TGTGCCAGTAGTCTGGCAGCCCGTCGGGGGGAAAAACTGTTTTTT. It specifies CASSLAARRGEKLFF.

This clone was observed a handful of times. This chain uses TRBV5-5 with TRBJ1-3, with D unresolved. The germline gives CDR1 SGHKS, CDR2 YYEKEE (reference sequence). This CDR3 region has 14 residues. V lost 3 bases, J lost 4 bases, and 11 bases lay in between. The CDR3 DNA reads as TGTGCCAGCAGCTCCCCCGGAGGGGGAAACACCATATATTTT. Translation: CASSSPGGGNTIYF.

This clone was seen just once. This chain joins TRBV9 and TRBJ2-1; 12 bases fit TRBD2. This CDR3 has 15 amino acids. V gave up 1 base and J gave up 6 bases; unmatched junction bases: 2. Looked up from germline, CDR1 is SGDLS and CDR2 is YYNGEE. The CDR3, as DNA: TGTGCCAGCAGCGTACCGACTAGCGGGAGCAATGAGCAGTTCTTC. This codes for CASSVPTSGSNEQFF.

The sample holds one count of this clone. The chain has TRBV10-1 and TRBJ2-2; possibly TRBD1 for D (6 bases). Trimming shortened V by 3 bases and J by 4 bases, and 15 bases separated the two germline ends. This CDR3 region has 16 residues. Germline-derived CDR1 and CDR2 are WNHNN and SYGVQD (reference sequence). The CDR3 DNA reads TGCGCCAGCAGTGATTCTAAGGGGGAGAGCACCGGGGAGCTGTTTTTT. It is translated as CASSDSKGESTGELFF.

V is TRBV7-9 and J is TRBJ2-5, with D tentatively TRBD2 (6 bases). The CDR3 spans 15 residues. CDR1 and CDR2 from the germline V gene are SEHNR and FQNEAQ (reference sequence). The V end was cut by 5 bases, the J end by 2 bases, with 15 bases between. The CDR3 DNA reads TGTGCCAGCAGCCTTCTCGGGGGAGGTCAAGAGACCCAGTACTTC. Amino acid sequence: CASSLLGGGQETQYF.

This chain uses TRBV27 with TRBJ1-2; D perhaps matches TRBD1 (5 bases). CDR3 length: 13 residues. V lost 3 bases and J lost 8, with 13 bases in between. CDR1 is MNHEY, CDR2 SMNVEV, per germline (reference sequence). CDR3 protein: CASSFHRGGGYTF. DNA for the CDR3: TGTGCCAGCAGTTTCCATCGGGGGGGAGGCTACACCTTC.

This sequence joins TRBV7-6 and TRBJ2-1; D is unclear. CDR3 length: 15 amino acids. Germline values: CDR1 SGHVS, CDR2 FNYEAQ. Trimming stripped 5 bases from V and 2 bases from J, with 13 bases between. The CDR3 is CASSRLIWPYNEQFF. DNA for the CDR3: TGTGCCAGCAGCCGACTTATATGGCCCTACAATGAGCAGTTCTTC.

The chain has TRBV29-1 and TRBJ2-5; D is unresolved. CDR3 size: 11 residues. Trimming removed 7 bases from V and 5 bases from J, with 11 bases in between. From germline, CDR1 is SQVTM and CDR2 ANQGSEA. In DNA, the CDR3 is TGCAGCGGGCTAGTGGGTGAGACCCAGTACTTC. Residues: CSGLVGETQYF. The whole variable domain, remainder taken from reference TRBV29-1 and TRBJ2-5, is SAVISQKPSRDICQRGTSLTIQCQVDSQVTMMFWYRQQPGQSLTLIATANQGSEATYESGFVIDKFPISRPNLTFSTLTVSNMSPEDSSIYLCSGLVGETQYFGPGTRLLVL.

The chain joins TRBV9 to TRBJ2-7; a weak D match, TRBD2 (6 bases). Trimming shortened V by 1 base and J by 0 bases, and 11 bases separated the two germline ends. The CDR3 contains 15 residues. Germline V gene data show CDR1 as SGDLS and CDR2 as YYNGEE. As DNA, the CDR3 is TGTGCCAGCAGCGTAACCCGGGACTTCTCCTACGAGCAGTACTTC. Translated, it gives CASSVTRDFSYEQYF.

This chain joins TRBV19 and TRBJ2-1; 8 nucleotides match TRBD2. The CDR3 sequence is 16 residues long. V gave up 3 bases and J gave up 4 bases; unmatched junction bases: 8. CDR1 and CDR2 (germline): LNHDA, SQIVND (reference sequence). The CDR3 here is CASSILAGMVYNEQFF. CDR3 DNA sequence: TGTGCCAGTAGTATTTTAGCGGGAATGGTTTACAATGAGCAGTTCTTC.

The chain couples TRBV9 to TRBJ2-3; D call uncertain. CDR3 length equals 15 residues. The germline CDR1 and CDR2 sequences are SGDLS and YYNGEE. V lost 4 bases to trimming and J lost 2 bases, with 14 bases between them. The CDR3 loop is CASSPPRHDTDTQYF. CDR3 coding DNA: TGTGCCAGCAGCCCGCCCCGACATGACACAGATACGCAGTATTTT.

The chain is built from TRBV29-1 and TRBJ2-3; 9 nucleotides agree with TRBD1. V shed 7 bases and J 6 bases; nucleotides not matched to a gene: 11. Germline CDR1 reads SQVTM; CDR2 reads ANQGSEA. There are 14 residues in the CDR3. The chain's CDR3 is CSARAGTGWDTQYF. CDR3 in DNA: TGCAGCGCCCGGGCGGGGACAGGGTGGGATACGCAGTATTTT.

The V call is TRBV13, the J call TRBJ1-1; 7 bases map to TRBD1. CDR1 and CDR2 (germline): PRHDT, FYEKMQ (reference sequence). The trim removed 6 bases at V and 2 bases at J, leaving 6 bases unmatched. This CDR3 has 14 residues. The CDR3 bases are TGTGCCAGCAGTACAGGGGCCCTAAACACTGAAGCTTTCTTT. It codes for CASSTGALNTEAFF.

The chain employs TRBV29-1 and TRBJ2-3, with a possible D match to TRBD2 (6 bases). Germline V gene sequence: CDR1 SQVTM, CDR2 ANQGSEA. The CDR3 sequence is 17 residues long. With 4 bases removed from V and 6 bases from J, the gap between germline ends came to 26 bases. The CDR3 region has the DNA TGCAGCGTTGTTCAGGGTCGGCGAACTCCGGAGGGGGATACGCAGTATTTT. It specifies CSVVQGRRTPEGDTQYF.

The rearrangement joins TRBV28 to TRBJ2-5; D gene uncertain. V was pared by 3 bases and J by 4 bases, with 12 bases between. The CDR3 spans 14 residues. Germline V lookup: CDR1 MDHEN, CDR2 SYDVKM. The CDR3 nucleotides are TGTGCCAGCAGTTTTGGTCGGTCCCTAGAGACCCAGTACTTC. Translated: CASSFGRSLETQYF.

The chain uses TRBV13 and TRBJ2-7; TRBD1 might be the D (5 bases). Germline V gene data show CDR1 as PRHDT and CDR2 as FYEKMQ (reference sequence). V was shortened by 8 bases and J by 5 bases, with 16 bases between the two germline ends. CDR3 length: 13 residues. CDR3 sequence: CASLDGHGHEQYF. In nucleotides, the CDR3 is TGTGCCAGCCTTGACGGACATGGCCACGAGCAGTACTTC. Full variable domain (missing parts from reference TRBV13 and TRBJ2-7): AAGVIQSPRHLIKEKRETATLKCYPIPRHDTVYWYQQGPGQDPQFLISFYEKMQSDKGSIPDRFSAQQFSDYHSELNMSSLELGDSALYFCASLDGHGHEQYFGPGTRLTVT.

Only one count was recorded for this clone. The rearrangement joins TRBV19 to TRBJ2-3, with D perhaps TRBD2 (7 bases). This CDR3 is 15 amino acids long. From germline, CDR1 is LNHDA and CDR2 SQIVND (reference sequence). V dropped 5 bases and J dropped 3 bases, with 15 bases sitting between them. This CDR3 is CASSLRGAGTDTQYF. CDR3 nucleotides: TGTGCCAGTAGTCTTCGGGGGGCGGGGACAGATACGCAGTATTTT.

V and J are TRBV6-4 and TRBJ1-2; 8 bases align to TRBD1. This CDR3 is 13 amino acids long. Trimming took 4 bases from V and 7 from J; bases not matched to a gene: 5. In germline, CDR1 is MRHNA, CDR2 SNTAGT. The CDR3 here is CASSAGTGAGYTF. The CDR3 DNA sequence: TGTGCCAGCAGTGCCGGGACAGGTGCTGGCTACACCTTC.

A single count supports this clone. This chain links TRBV27 with TRBJ2-7, with a weak D call TRBD1 (6 bases). The CDR3 has 15 amino acids. Germline V gene lookup returns CDR1 MNHEY and CDR2 SMNVEV (reference sequence). Trimming stripped 3 bases from V and 3 bases from J, with 15 bases between. CDR3 amino acids: CASSFTTGTSYEQYF. The CDR3 nucleotides read TGTGCCAGCAGTTTCACAACCGGGACAAGCTACGAGCAGTACTTC.